These 17 T cell receptor beta chains were all obtained from the same sample, sequenced in a study of CD8 T cells in ankylosing spondylitis. Study-wide results and limits: A motif in TCR beta, a set of roughly eight highly homologous variants, appeared characteristic of ankylosing spondylitis blood.

TCRdb itself ran the 5' RACE reads through MiXCR, one entry per CDR3 protein. The sample yields hundreds of thousands of distinct CDR3 sequences, about 13% seen once. Their target antigens are unknown. The specimen was blood, either unsorted or a sorted T cell fraction (not recorded which). All receptors derive from a male donor with ankylosing spondylitis.

The rearrangement uses TRBV7-2 and TRBJ2-7; 15 bases map to TRBD2. Germline V lookup: CDR1 SGHTA, CDR2 FQGNSA. V trimming: 0 bases; J trimming: 3 bases; junction bases outside the gene matches: 6. This CDR3 has 18 amino acids. CDR3 sequence (DNA): TGTGCCAGCAGCTTAGCCCCGGGACTAGCGGGAGGTTTCTACGAGCAGTACTTC. Translated, it gives CASSLAPGLAGGFYEQYF.

This clonotype was detected many times. This chain connects TRBV5-1 to TRBJ2-1, with D possibly being TRBD2 (6 bases). The CDR3 runs to 14 residues. CDR1 is SGHRS, CDR2 YFSETQ, per germline. The V gene lost 1 base and the J gene lost 2 bases, with 7 bases spanning the gap. In nucleotides, the CDR3 is TGCGCCAGCAGCTTGCGACTAGCCTACAATGAGCAGTTCTTC. The encoded protein is CASSLRLAYNEQFF.

The rearrangement links TRBV10-2 to TRBJ1-6; D ambiguous. The germline V gene has CDR1 WSHSY and CDR2 SAAADI. Trimming took 3 bases from V and 10 from J, leaving 10 bases between them. CDR3 size: 13 residues. Written as DNA, the CDR3 is TGCGCCAGCAGTGACAGCATGTGGTCACCCCTCCACTTT. Translated, it gives CASSDSMWSPLHF.

The chain recombines TRBV27 with TRBJ2-1; D gene unclear. The CDR3 covers 15 residues. Germline V CDR1 and CDR2: MNHEY, SMNVEV (reference sequence). Deletions cut 3 bases from V and 10 bases from J, with 19 bases between. CDR3: CASSFVGATYGEQFF. Written as DNA, the CDR3 is TGTGCCAGCAGTTTTGTCGGAGCCACGTACGGGGAGCAGTTCTTC.

This clonotype was recorded many times. The CDR3, as DNA: TGTGCCAGCAGTTTAGGTGGGGGGACCACAGATACGCAGTATTTT. Protein product: CASSLGGGTTDTQYF. The V gene is TRBV12-3 or TRBV12-4, the J gene TRBJ2-3, with D perhaps matching TRBD2 (6 bases). The V end was cut by 1 base, the J end by 2 bases, with 10 bases between. The CDR3 is 15 amino acids.

This sequence joins TRBV18 and TRBJ2-2; D tentatively fits TRBD1 or TRBD2 (5 bases each). This CDR3 spans 16 amino acids. Germline-derived CDR1 and CDR2 are KGHSH and LQKENI. V lost 3 bases to trimming and J lost 6 bases, with 17 bases between them. The CDR3: CASSPGGTLGSGELFF. Written as DNA, the CDR3 is TGTGCCAGCTCACCTGGTGGGACCCTGGGATCCGGGGAGCTGTTTTTT. The full variable domain, in which reference TRBV18 and TRBJ2-2 provide the parts outside the CDR3, is NAGVMQNPRHLVRRRGQEARLRCSPMKGHSHVYWYRQLPEEGLKFMVYLQKENIIDESGMPKERFSAEFPKEGPSILRIQQVVRGDSAAYFCASSPGGTLGSGELFFGEGSRLTVL.

This chain links TRBV18 with TRBJ2-7; D is undetermined. V was clipped by 3 bases and J by 3 bases, with 9 bases between them. Germline-derived CDR1 and CDR2 are KGHSH and LQKENI. This CDR3 has 13 residues. CDR3 bases: TGTGCCAGCTCACCCTCGCCGGGCTACGAGCAGTACGTC. Translation gives CASSPSPGYEQYV.

In its sample, this clonotype was seen a few times. The rearrangement links TRBV11-3 to TRBJ2-1, with D possibly being TRBD1 (5 bases). The CDR3 is 15 residues long. V lost 4 bases to trimming and J lost 4 bases, with 14 bases between them. CDR1 and CDR2 from the germline V gene are SGHNT and YENEEA. The CDR3 bases are TGTGCCAGCAGCTCGGCGCCACAGGATTACAATGAGCAGTTCTTC. Protein sequence: CASSSAPQDYNEQFF.

This clonotype occurred a few times. The CDR3 DNA follows: TGTGCCAGCAGCGTAGTAAGCGGAACTAGCACAGATACGCAGTATTTT. It translates to CASSVVSGTSTDTQYF. The chain carries TRBV9 and TRBJ2-3; the D gene is possibly TRBD2 (5 bases). Germline values: CDR1 SGDLS, CDR2 YYNGEE. V dropped 0 bases and J dropped 0 bases, with 11 bases sitting between them. The CDR3 is 16 amino acids.

This chain uses TRBV10-3 with TRBJ2-7; D is tentatively TRBD1 or TRBD2 (7 bases each). The length of the CDR3 is 14 residues. Trimming removed 6 bases from V and 4 bases from J, with 16 bases in between. Germline V gene sequence: CDR1 ENHRY, CDR2 SYGVKD. CDR3: CAISSRGTDYEQYV. In DNA, the CDR3 is TGTGCCATCAGCTCGCGGGGGACAGATTACGAGCAGTACGTC.

This clonotype was seen ten or more times. The chain carries TRBV5-1 and TRBJ2-7; D is ambiguous. This CDR3 contains 15 residues. V was clipped by 4 bases and J by 0 bases, with 14 bases between them. Germline V gives CDR1 SGHRS, CDR2 YFSETQ. The CDR3 here is CASSRGYSSSYEQYV. In nucleotides, the CDR3 is TGCGCCAGCAGCCGCGGTTATTCCAGCTCCTACGAGCAGTACGTC.

This clonotype was seen only a few times. The chain uses TRBV20-1 and TRBJ2-1; D might be TRBD2 (5 bases). The germline gives CDR1 DFQATT, CDR2 SNEGSKA (reference sequence). Trimming pared 0 bases from V and 13 bases from J, leaving 13 bases between. This CDR3 is 12 amino acids long. The CDR3: CSARDLEREQFF. Here the CDR3 DNA reads TGCAGTGCTAGAGATCTGGAGAGGGAACAGTTCTTC.

This sequence joins TRBV24-1 and TRBJ2-2, with D hard to call. The CDR3 runs 16 residues. Germline V gene data show CDR1 as KGHDR and CDR2 as SFDVKD. V was pared by 4 bases and J by 0 bases, with 11 bases between. Here the CDR3 reads CATSDPRFANTGELFF. CDR3 coding DNA: TGTGCCACCAGTGACCCCAGGTTCGCGAACACCGGGGAGCTGTTTTTT.

This clonotype was seen a handful of times. The chain couples TRBV20-1 to TRBJ2-1; D call uncertain. The germline V and J ends were trimmed by 2 bases and 2 bases, with 7 bases remaining between them. The germline V gene has CDR1 DFQATT and CDR2 SNEGSKA (reference sequence). The CDR3 spans 13 residues. CDR3 DNA sequence: TGCAGTGCTAGAAGCAAAGCCTACAATGAGCAGTTCTTC. Protein sequence: CSARSKAYNEQFF.

This sequence joins TRBV4-1 and TRBJ2-6; D is ambiguous. This CDR3 is built from 18 residues. CDR1 is MGHRA, CDR2 YSYEKL, per germline. Between the trimmed V and J ends, which lost 5 bases and 2 bases, there was a span of 19 bases. Here the CDR3 reads CASSTTGPDEPGANVLTF. The CDR3 nucleotides read TGCGCCAGCAGCACAACGGGTCCCGATGAGCCTGGGGCCAACGTCCTGACTTTC.

This clonotype was found a few times. The V call is TRBV9, the J call TRBJ1-2; 7 bases align to TRBD1. The V and J ends lost 4 bases and 6 bases, in that order; junction bases with no gene match: 6. This CDR3 region has 13 residues. The germline CDR1 and CDR2 sequences are SGDLS and YYNGEE. CDR3 DNA: TGTGCCAGCAGCCCACAGGGGCCAAATGGCTACACCTTC. Its protein is CASSPQGPNGYTF.

This clonotype was recorded many times. The gene calls are TRBV6-2 or TRBV6-3 and TRBJ1-1, with D hard to call. V was trimmed by 6 bases and J by 4 bases, leaving 12 bases between them. This CDR3 is 13 amino acids long. The V gene's germline CDR1 is MNHEY and CDR2 SVGEGT. CDR3 sequence reads: CASRPNWFTEAFF. In DNA form, the CDR3 reads TGTGCCAGCAGGCCCAATTGGTTCACTGAAGCTTTCTTT.